The source of this T cell receptor (beta chain) is a study of blood T cell repertoires in COVID-19. At the level of the study: Specimens from acute and convalescent COVID-19 originated in the United States, Italy and Spain. T cells, B-cell-depleted T cells, or PBMCs supplied cDNA or gDNA.

The V gene's germline CDR1 is MDHEN and CDR2 SYDVKM. The CDR3 spans 14 residues. Trimming stripped 3 bases from V and 1 base from J, with 10 bases between. Original data processing: Amplification from reference gene primers served as the basis for estimated nucleated cell counts. Clones were read by immunoSEQ multiplex PCR, and TCRdb kept only the in-frame ones, dropping some. V and J calls and clone size come straight from that table; D and trimming were deduced from the DNA. The sample yields a few hundred thousand clones, approximately 81% seen once. Sequenced: peripheral blood. V usage is TRBV28 and J usage is TRBJ2-7, with a possible D match to TRBD1 (5 bases). The receptor comes from a man in his forties or fifties who had recovered from COVID-19. This CDR3 is CASSFHRQSYEQYF. CDR3 nucleotide sequence: TGTGCCAGCAGTTTCCATAGACAGTCCTACGAGCAGTACTTC.